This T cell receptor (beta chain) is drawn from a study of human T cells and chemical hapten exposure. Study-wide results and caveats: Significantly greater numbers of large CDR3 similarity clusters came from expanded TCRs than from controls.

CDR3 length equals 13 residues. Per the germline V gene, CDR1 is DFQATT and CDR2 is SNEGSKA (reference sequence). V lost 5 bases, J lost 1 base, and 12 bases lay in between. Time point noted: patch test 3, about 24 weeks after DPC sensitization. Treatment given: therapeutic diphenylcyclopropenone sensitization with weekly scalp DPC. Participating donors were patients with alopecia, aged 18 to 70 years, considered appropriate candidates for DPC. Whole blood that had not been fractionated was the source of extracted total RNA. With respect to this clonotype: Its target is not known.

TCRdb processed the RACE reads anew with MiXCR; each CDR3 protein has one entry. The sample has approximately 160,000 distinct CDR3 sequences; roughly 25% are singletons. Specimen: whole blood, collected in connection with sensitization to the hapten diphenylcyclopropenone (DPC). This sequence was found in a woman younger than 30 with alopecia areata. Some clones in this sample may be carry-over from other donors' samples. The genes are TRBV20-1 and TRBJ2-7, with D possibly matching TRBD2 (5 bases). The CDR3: CSAPGGTSYEQYF. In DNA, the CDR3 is TGCAGTGCTCCAGGAGGTACATCCTACGAGCAGTACTTC.